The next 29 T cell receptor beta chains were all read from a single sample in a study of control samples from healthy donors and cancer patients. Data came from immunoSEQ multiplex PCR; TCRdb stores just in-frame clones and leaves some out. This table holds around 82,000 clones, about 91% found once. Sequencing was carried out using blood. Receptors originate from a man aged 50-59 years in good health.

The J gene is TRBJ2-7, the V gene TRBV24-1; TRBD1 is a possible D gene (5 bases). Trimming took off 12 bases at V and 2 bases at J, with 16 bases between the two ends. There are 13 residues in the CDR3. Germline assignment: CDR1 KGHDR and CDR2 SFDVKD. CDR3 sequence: CAPEGADPYEQYF. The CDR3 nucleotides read TGTGCCCCTGAAGGGGCAGACCCCTACGAGCAGTACTTC.

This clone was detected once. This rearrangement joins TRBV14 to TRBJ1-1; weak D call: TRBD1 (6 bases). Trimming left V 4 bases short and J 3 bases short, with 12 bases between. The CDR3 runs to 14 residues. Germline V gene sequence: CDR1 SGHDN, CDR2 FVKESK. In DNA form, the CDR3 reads TGTGCCAGCAGCCTCGGGACATACTACACTGAAGCTTTCTTT. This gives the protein CASSLGTYYTEAFF.

The CDR3 DNA reads TGTGCCAGCAACGCACAGGGGCCCCAGCATTTT. Translating it yields CASNAQGPQHF. The V and J genes are TRBV2 and TRBJ1-5; possibly TRBD1 for D (6 bases). CDR1 is SNHLY and CDR2 is FYNNEI in the germline V gene. The CDR3 extends over 11 amino acids. Trimming removed 7 bases at V and 9 bases at J, with 10 bases between.

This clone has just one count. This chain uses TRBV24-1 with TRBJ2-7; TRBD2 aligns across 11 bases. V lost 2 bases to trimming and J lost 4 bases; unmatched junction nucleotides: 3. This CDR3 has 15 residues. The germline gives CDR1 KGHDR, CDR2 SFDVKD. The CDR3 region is CATSDSSGGRYEQYF. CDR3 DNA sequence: TGTGCCACCAGTGATTCTAGCGGGGGGCGGTACGAGCAGTACTTC.

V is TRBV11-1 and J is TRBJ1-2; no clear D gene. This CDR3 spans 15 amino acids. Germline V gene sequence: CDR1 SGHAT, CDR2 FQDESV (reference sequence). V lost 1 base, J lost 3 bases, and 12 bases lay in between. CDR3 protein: CASSLDPVSDYGYTF. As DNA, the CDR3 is TGTGCCAGCAGCTTAGATCCAGTGTCGGACTATGGCTACACCTTC.

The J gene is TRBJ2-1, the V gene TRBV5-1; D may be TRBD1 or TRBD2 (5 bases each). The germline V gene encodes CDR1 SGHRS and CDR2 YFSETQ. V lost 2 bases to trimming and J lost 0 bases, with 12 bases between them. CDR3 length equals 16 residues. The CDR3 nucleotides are TGCGCCAGCAGCTTAGTCGGGGCGGCCTCCTACAATGAGCAGTTCTTC. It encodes CASSLVGAASYNEQFF. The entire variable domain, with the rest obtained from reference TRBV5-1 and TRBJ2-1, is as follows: KAGVTQTPRYLIKTRGQQVTLSCSPISGHRSVSWYQQTPGQGLQFLFEYFSETQRNKGNFPGRFSGRQFSNSRSEMNVSTLELGDSALYLCASSLVGAASYNEQFFGPGTRLTVL.

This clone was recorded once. The CDR3 DNA follows: TGTGCCAGCAGTTTCAGAAACATGAACACTGAAGCTTTCTTT. Translation: CASSFRNMNTEAFF. The chain joins TRBV27 to TRBJ1-1; the D is unclear. Germline V lookup: CDR1 MNHEY, CDR2 SMNVEV (reference sequence). Between the trimmed V and J ends, which lost 3 bases and 0 bases, there was a span of 8 bases. The CDR3 consists of 14 residues.

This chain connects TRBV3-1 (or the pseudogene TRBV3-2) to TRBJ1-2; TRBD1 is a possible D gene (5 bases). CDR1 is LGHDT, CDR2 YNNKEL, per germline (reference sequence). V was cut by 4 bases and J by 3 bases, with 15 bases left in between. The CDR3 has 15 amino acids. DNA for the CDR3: TGTGCCAGCAGCCCACCAGGGAGGGATTACTATGGCTACACCTTC. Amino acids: CASSPPGRDYYGYTF.

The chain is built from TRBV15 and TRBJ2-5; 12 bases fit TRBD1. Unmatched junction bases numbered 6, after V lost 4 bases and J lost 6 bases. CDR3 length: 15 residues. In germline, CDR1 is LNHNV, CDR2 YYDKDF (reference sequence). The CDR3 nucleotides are TGTGCCACCAGCACAGAGGGACAGGGGGCGAAGACCCAGTACTTC. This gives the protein CATSTEGQGAKTQYF.

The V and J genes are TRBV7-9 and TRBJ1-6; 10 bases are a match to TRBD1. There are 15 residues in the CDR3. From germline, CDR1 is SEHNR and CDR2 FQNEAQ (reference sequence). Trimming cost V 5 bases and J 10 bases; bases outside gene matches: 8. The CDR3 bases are TGTGCCAGCAGCGAACCGGACAGGGGGGACTCACCCCTCCACTTT. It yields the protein CASSEPDRGDSPLHF.

The CDR3 reads CASSIQQGEKLFF. CDR3 DNA: TGTGCCAGTAGTATCCAACAGGGGGAAAAACTGTTTTTT. The chain recombines TRBV19 with TRBJ1-4, with TRBD1 identical over 7 bases. Germline CDR1 reads LNHDA; CDR2 reads SQIVND (reference sequence). The CDR3 has 13 residues. V was clipped by 3 bases and J by 8 bases; unmatched bases: 3.

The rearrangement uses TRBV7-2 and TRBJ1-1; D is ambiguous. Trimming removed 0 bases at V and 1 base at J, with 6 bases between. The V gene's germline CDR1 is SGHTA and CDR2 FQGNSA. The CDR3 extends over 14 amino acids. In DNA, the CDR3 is TGTGCCAGCAGCTTAGCGTCAGGGAACACTGAAGCTTTCTTT. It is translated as CASSLASGNTEAFF.

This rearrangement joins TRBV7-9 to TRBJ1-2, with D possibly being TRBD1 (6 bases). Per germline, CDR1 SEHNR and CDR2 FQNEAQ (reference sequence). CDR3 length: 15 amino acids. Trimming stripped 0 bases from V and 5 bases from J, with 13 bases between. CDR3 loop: CASSLAPTTGYGYTF. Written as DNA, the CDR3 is TGTGCCAGCAGCTTAGCCCCAACGACAGGTTATGGCTACACCTTC.

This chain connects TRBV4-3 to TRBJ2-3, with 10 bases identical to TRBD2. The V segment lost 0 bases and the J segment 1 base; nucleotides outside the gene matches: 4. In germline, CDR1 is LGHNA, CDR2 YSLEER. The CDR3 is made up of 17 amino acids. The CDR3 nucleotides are TGCGCCAGCAGCCAAGATGCCAGCGGGGGGGGCACAGATACGCAGTATTTT. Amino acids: CASSQDASGGGTDTQYF.

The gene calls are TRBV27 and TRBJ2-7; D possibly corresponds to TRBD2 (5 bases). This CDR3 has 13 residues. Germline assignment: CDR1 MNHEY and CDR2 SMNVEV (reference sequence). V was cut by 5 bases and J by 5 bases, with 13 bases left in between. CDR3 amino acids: CASSRRGRDEQYF. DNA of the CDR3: TGTGCCAGCAGTCGGCGAGGGCGGGACGAGCAGTACTTC.

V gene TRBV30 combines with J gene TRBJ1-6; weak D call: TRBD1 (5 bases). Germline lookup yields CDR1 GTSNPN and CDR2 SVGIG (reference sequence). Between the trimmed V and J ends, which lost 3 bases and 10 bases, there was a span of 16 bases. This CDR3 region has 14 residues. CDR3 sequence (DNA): TGTGCCTGGAGGGTGGGCCTCTCAGGGTCACCCCTCCACTTT. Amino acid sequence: CAWRVGLSGSPLHF.

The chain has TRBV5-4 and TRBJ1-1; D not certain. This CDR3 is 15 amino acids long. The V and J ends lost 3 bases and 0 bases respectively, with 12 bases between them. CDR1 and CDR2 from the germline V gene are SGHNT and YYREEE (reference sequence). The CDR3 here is CASSSTQSMNTEAFF. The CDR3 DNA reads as TGTGCCAGCAGCTCGACCCAATCCATGAACACTGAAGCTTTCTTT.

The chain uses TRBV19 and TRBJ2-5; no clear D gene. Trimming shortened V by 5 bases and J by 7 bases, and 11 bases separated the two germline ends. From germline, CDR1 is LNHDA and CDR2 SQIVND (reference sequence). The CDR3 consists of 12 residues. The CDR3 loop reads CASSVAFSTQYF. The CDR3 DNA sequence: TGTGCCAGTAGTGTCGCCTTCTCGACCCAGTACTTC.

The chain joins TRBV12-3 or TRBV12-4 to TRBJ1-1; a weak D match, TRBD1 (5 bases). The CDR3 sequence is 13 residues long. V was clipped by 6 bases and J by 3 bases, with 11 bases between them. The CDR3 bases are TGTGCCAGCAGCCTTCTAGGGGACACTGAAGCTTTCTTT. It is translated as CASSLLGDTEAFF.

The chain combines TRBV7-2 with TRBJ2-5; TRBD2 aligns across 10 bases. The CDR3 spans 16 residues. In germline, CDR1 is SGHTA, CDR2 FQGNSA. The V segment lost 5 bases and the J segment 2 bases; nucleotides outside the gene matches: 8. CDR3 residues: CASSRASGGSQETQYF. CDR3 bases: TGTGCCAGCAGCCGTGCTAGCGGGGGCTCACAAGAGACCCAGTACTTC.

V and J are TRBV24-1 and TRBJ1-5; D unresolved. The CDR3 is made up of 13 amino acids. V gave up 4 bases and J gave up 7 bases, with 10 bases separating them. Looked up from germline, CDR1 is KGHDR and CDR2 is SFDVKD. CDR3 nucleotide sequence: TGTGCCACCAGTGAATCTGGATGGCAGCCCCAGCATTTT. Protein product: CATSESGWQPQHF.

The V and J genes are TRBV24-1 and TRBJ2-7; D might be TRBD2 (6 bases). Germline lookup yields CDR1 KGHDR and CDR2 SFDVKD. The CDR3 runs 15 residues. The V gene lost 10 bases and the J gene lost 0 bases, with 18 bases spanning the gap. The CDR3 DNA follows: TGTGCCACGGGTGACGGGGGAAAGAGCTCCTACGAGCAGTACTTC. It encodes CATGDGGKSSYEQYF.

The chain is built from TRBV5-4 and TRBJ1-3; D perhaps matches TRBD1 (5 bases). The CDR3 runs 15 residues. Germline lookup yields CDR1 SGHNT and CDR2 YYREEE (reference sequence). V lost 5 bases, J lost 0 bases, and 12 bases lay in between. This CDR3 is CASRTDSHSGNTIYF. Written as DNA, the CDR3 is TGTGCCAGCAGAACCGACAGCCACTCTGGAAACACCATATATTTT.

CDR3 bases: TGTGCCAGCAGCTACGGACAGGGGGATGGCTACACCTTC. It specifies CASSYGQGDGYTF. The chain has TRBV7-2 and TRBJ1-2, with 10 bases matching TRBD1. This CDR3 region has 13 residues. Germline V gene sequence: CDR1 SGHTA, CDR2 FQGNSA. Trimming removed 4 bases from V and 6 bases from J; junction bases left unmatched: 2.

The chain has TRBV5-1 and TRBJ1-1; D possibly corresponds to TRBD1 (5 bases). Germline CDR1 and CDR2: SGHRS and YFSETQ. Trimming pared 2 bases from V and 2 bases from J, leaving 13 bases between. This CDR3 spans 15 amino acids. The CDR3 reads CASSLAGPGNTEAFF. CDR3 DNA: TGCGCCAGCAGCTTAGCGGGACCGGGAAACACTGAAGCTTTCTTT.

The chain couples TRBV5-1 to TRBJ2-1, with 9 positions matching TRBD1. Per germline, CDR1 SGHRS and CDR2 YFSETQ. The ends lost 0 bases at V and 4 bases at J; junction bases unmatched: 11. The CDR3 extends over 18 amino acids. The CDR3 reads CASSLGTHRGQGYNEQFF. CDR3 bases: TGCGCCAGCAGCTTGGGAACTCACAGGGGGCAGGGTTACAATGAGCAGTTCTTC.

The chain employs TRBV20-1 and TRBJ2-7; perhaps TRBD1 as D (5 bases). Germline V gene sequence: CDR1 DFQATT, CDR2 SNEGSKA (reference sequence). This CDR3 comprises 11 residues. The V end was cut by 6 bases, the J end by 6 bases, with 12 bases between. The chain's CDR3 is CSALDTLEQYF. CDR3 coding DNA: TGCAGTGCCCTGGACACCCTCGAGCAGTACTTC.

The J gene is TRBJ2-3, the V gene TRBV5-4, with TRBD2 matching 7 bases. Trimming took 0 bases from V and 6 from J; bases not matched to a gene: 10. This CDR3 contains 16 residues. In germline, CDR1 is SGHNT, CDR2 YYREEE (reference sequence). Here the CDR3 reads CASSLVGGWEGDTQYF. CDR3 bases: TGTGCCAGCAGCTTGGTGGGCGGCTGGGAGGGGGATACGCAGTATTTT. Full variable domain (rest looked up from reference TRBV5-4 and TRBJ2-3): ETGVTQSPTHLIKTRGQQVTLRCSSQSGHNTVSWYQQALGQGPQFIFQYYREEENGRGNFPPRFSGLQFPNYSSELNVNALELDDSALYLCASSLVGGWEGDTQYFGPGTRLTVL.

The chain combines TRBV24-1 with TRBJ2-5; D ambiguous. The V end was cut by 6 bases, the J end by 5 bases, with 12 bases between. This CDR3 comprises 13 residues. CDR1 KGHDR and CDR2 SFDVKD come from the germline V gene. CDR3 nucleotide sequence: TGTGCCACCAGTAGGTCTGGGCGTGAGACCCAGTACTTC. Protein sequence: CATSRSGRETQYF.